Below are 27 T cell receptor beta chains sequenced from a single sample in a study of cytomegalovirus exposure and HLA in healthy donors. With 60 Vbeta and 13 Jbeta primers, the PCR was carried out. Method: immunoSEQ multiplex PCR; TCRdb's copy keeps in-frame clones and lacks some. The sample has 120,000 to 150,000 clones; approximately 84% are singletons. The sequenced material came from PBMCs. All receptors come from a woman in her forties in good health and CMV-seronegative.

In regard to this clone: No conserved phenylalanine or tryptophan ends this CDR3, so it is likely a read error. The chain recombines TRBV7-9 with TRBJ1-5; the match to TRBD1 covers 7 bases. The germline V gene encodes CDR1 SEHNR and CDR2 FQNEAQ (reference sequence). V was pared by 8 bases and J by 4 bases, with 5 bases of the junction left unmatched. CDR3 length: 13 amino acids. CDR3 residues: CASSRDRNQPQHI. CDR3 bases: TGTGCCAGCTCCCGGGACAGAAATCAGCCCCAGCATATT.

A note on this clone: This sample includes further DNA sequences coding for the same CDR3. The rearrangement uses TRBV6-5 and TRBJ1-5; D might be TRBD1 (5 bases). The CDR3 consists of 15 residues. CDR1 is MNHEY, CDR2 SVGAGI, per germline. V was clipped by 5 bases and J by 0 bases, with 11 bases between them. CDR3 residues: CASSPAGYSNQPQHF. CDR3 in DNA: TGTGCCAGCAGTCCGGCAGGGTATAGCAATCAGCCCCAGCATTTT.

Regarding this clone: The junction departs from germline at one end; a sequencing error may be responsible. The chain joins TRBV28 to TRBJ2-7, with 7 bases aligning to TRBD1. CDR1 and CDR2 from the germline V gene are MDHEN and SYDVKM. The CDR3 length is 13 residues. The CDR3 loop reads CASSSPHRDSLDF. The CDR3 DNA is TGTGCCAGCAGTTCCCCCCACCGGGACAGCCTCGACTTC.

The chain has TRBV27 and TRBJ2-2, with no clear D. CDR1 is MNHEY and CDR2 is SMNVEV in the germline V gene (reference sequence). Trimming removed 2 bases at V and 1 base at J, with 8 bases between. The length of the CDR3 is 15 residues. The CDR3 loop reads CASSLASGNTGELFF. As DNA, the CDR3 is TGTGCCAGCAGTTTAGCTTCAGGGAACACCGGGGAGCTGTTTTTT.

The chain couples TRBV7-2 to TRBJ1-1; 9 bases map to TRBD1. V shed 0 bases, J shed 4 bases, and the junction held 3 bases outside the gene matches. CDR3 length equals 15 residues. The V gene's germline CDR1 is SGHTA and CDR2 FQGNSA. The CDR3: CASSLAGTGFTEAFF. The CDR3 nucleotides are TGTGCCAGCAGCTTAGCCGGGACAGGGTTCACTGAAGCTTTCTTT.

The gene calls are TRBV4-1 and TRBJ1-3, with TRBD1 identical over 7 bases. This CDR3 region has 18 residues. The germline gives CDR1 MGHRA, CDR2 YSYEKL. V lost 3 bases and J lost 0; bases outside the gene matches: 11. The CDR3 DNA sequence: TGCGCCAGCAGCCAGCTTTTACAGGGGCCCCGCTCTGGAAACACCATATATTTT. Translated, it gives CASSQLLQGPRSGNTIYF.

This chain uses TRBV16 with TRBJ2-1; 7 positions match TRBD1. Germline CDR1 KGHSY, CDR2 FQNENV. The junction had 5 bases not matched to a gene; V was cut back by 4 bases and J by 5 bases. This CDR3 contains 14 residues. Here the CDR3 reads CASSPQGRDNEQFF. Written as DNA, the CDR3 is TGTGCCAGCAGCCCACAGGGGCGGGACAATGAGCAGTTCTTC. Complete variable domain (other parts from reference TRBV16 and TRBJ2-1): GEEVAQTPKHLVRGEGQKAKLYCAPIKGHSYVFWYQQVLKNEFKFLISFQNENVFDETGMPKERFSAKCLPNSPCSLEIQATKLEDSAVYFCASSPQGRDNEQFFGPGTRLTVL.

This chain links TRBV7-9 with TRBJ2-7; the D is unclear. Trimming removed 4 bases from V and 0 bases from J, with 10 bases in between. CDR1 and CDR2 from the germline V gene are SEHNR and FQNEAQ (reference sequence). The CDR3 extends over 14 amino acids. The CDR3 coding sequence is TGTGCCAGCAGCTCCCACGTGAGCTCCTACGAGCAGTACTTC. It yields the protein CASSSHVSSYEQYF.

The CDR3 nucleotides are TGTGCCAGCAGCTTGGCTAGCGGGCTAACAGATACGCAGTATTTT. This gives the protein CASSLASGLTDTQYF. The chain recombines TRBV5-4 with TRBJ2-3, with 8 bases identical to TRBD2. Germline CDR1 is SGHNT and CDR2 is YYREEE (reference sequence). V lost 0 bases, J lost 3 bases, and 3 bases stayed unmatched. The CDR3 totals 15 residues.

The chain carries TRBV4-3 and TRBJ1-5; a weak D match, TRBD1 (6 bases). Trimming cost V 0 bases and J 0 bases, with 18 bases left between them. The CDR3 length is 19 residues. From germline, CDR1 is LGHNA and CDR2 YSLEER. The CDR3 loop is CASSQDIGGRSYSNQPQHF. The DNA for the CDR3 is TGCGCCAGCAGCCAAGATATCGGGGGGCGATCGTATAGCAATCAGCCCCAGCATTTT.

This clone came up a few times. The V gene is TRBV21-1, the J gene TRBJ2-3; TRBD2 is taken as the D call from the table, unchecked against the DNA. TRBV21-1 is designated a pseudogene. The CDR3 consists of 13 residues. CDR3 sequence reads: CASSKTSTDTQYF. CDR3 DNA sequence: TGTGCCAGCAGCAAGACTAGCACAGATACGCAGTATTTT.

The J gene is TRBJ1-1, the V gene TRBV7-9; perhaps TRBD1 as D (5 bases). Germline assignment: CDR1 SEHNR and CDR2 FQNEAQ (reference sequence). The CDR3 runs to 18 residues. V lost 2 bases and J lost 1, with 20 bases in between. The CDR3 spells CASSLNSGPEFRNTEAFF. The CDR3 DNA follows: TGTGCCAGCAGCTTAAATTCAGGGCCGGAATTTCGGAACACTGAAGCTTTCTTT.

The V call is TRBV6-6, the J call TRBJ2-5; TRBD1 matches at 8 bases. The J call may be incorrect, as the DNA end agrees better with TRBJ2-7. Germline lookup yields CDR1 MNHNY and CDR2 SVGAGI (reference sequence). This CDR3 region has 14 residues. This CDR3 reads CASSFGQGSYEQYF. In nucleotides, the CDR3 is TGTGCCAGCAGTTTCGGACAGGGCTCCTACGAGCAGTACTTC.

The chain carries TRBV19 and TRBJ2-7; TRBD2 matches 11 bases. The length of the CDR3 is 15 residues. J was trimmed by 3 bases and V by 5 bases; bases with no gene match: 6. The germline V gene encodes CDR1 LNHDA and CDR2 SQIVND (reference sequence). CDR3 DNA: TGTGCCAGTAGTCGTCCCCTAGCGGGAGGCTACGAGCAGTACTTC. It encodes CASSRPLAGGYEQYF.

This chain joins TRBV30 and TRBJ2-5; D gene ambiguous. This CDR3 is 15 amino acids long. The germline gives CDR1 GTSNPN, CDR2 SVGIG (reference sequence). V was shortened by 0 bases and J by 1 base, with 12 bases between the two germline ends. The chain's CDR3 is CAWSVSFYFQETQYF. The CDR3 DNA sequence: TGTGCCTGGAGTGTTAGCTTCTACTTCCAAGAGACCCAGTACTTC.

This sequence joins TRBV7-9 and TRBJ2-3; 10 bases match TRBD2. The germline gives CDR1 SEHNR, CDR2 FQNEAQ (reference sequence). V lost 7 bases to trimming and J lost 3 bases; unmatched junction nucleotides: 4. The length of the CDR3 is 14 residues. CDR3: CASTLAGVTDTQYF. CDR3 sequence (DNA): TGTGCCAGCACCCTAGCGGGAGTAACAGATACGCAGTATTTT.

In nucleotides, the CDR3 is TGTGCCAGCAGCCGGACAGATGGAAAACTGTTTTTT. This translates into CASSRTDGKLFF. The chain recombines TRBV28 with TRBJ1-4, with D tentatively TRBD1 (6 bases). The germline V gene has CDR1 MDHEN and CDR2 SYDVKM. The CDR3 runs 12 residues. The V end was cut by 6 bases, the J end by 10 bases, with 12 bases between.

The chain employs TRBV7-9 and TRBJ2-1; the D gene is possibly TRBD1 (6 bases). The CDR3 extends over 15 amino acids. Germline assignment: CDR1 SEHNR and CDR2 FQNEAQ (reference sequence). Trimming pared 3 bases from V and 0 bases from J, leaving 9 bases between. The CDR3 is CASSFQGSSYNEQFF. DNA for the CDR3: TGTGCCAGCAGCTTCCAGGGGAGCTCCTACAATGAGCAGTTCTTC.

The chain couples TRBV28 to TRBJ2-2, with unresolved D. V was pared by 5 bases and J by 0 bases, with 4 bases between. The V gene's germline CDR1 is MDHEN and CDR2 SYDVKM. The CDR3 consists of 13 residues. CDR3 protein: CASSVTNTGELFF. The CDR3 nucleotides read TGTGCCAGCAGTGTAACGAACACCGGGGAGCTGTTTTTT.

The chain recombines TRBV29-1 with TRBJ2-1; 13 nucleotides align to TRBD2. The length of the CDR3 is 15 residues. Germline V gives CDR1 SQVTM, CDR2 ANQGSEA. The V and J ends lost 5 bases and 5 bases, in that order; junction bases with no gene match: 6. CDR3 loop: CSVRGTSGINNEQFF. The CDR3 bases are TGCAGCGTTCGCGGGACTAGCGGGATAAACAATGAGCAGTTCTTC.

This clone was seen just once. This chain links TRBV5-1 with TRBJ2-1, with D perhaps TRBD2 (6 bases). The V and J ends lost 4 bases and 8 bases respectively, with 16 bases between them. Germline V gene sequence: CDR1 SGHRS, CDR2 YFSETQ. The length of the CDR3 is 14 residues. This chain's CDR3 is CASSNQRREYEQFF. CDR3 in DNA: TGCGCCAGCAGCAACCAGAGACGGGAGTATGAGCAGTTCTTC.

The gene calls are TRBV4-3 and TRBJ2-7; maybe TRBD2 (5 bases). Germline assignment: CDR1 LGHNA and CDR2 YSLEER. The CDR3 covers 14 residues. Trimming left V 4 bases short and J 3 bases short, with 13 bases between. CDR3 in DNA: TGCGCCAGCAGCCCCGACCCGGGGAACTACGAGCAGTACTTC. It codes for CASSPDPGNYEQYF.

V is TRBV4-3 and J is TRBJ1-5; 8 bases map to TRBD1. Germline V CDR1 and CDR2: LGHNA, YSLEER. This CDR3 comprises 16 residues. Germline trimming cut 1 base from V and 5 bases from J; bases unmatched to any gene: 7. CDR3 nucleotide sequence: TGCGCCAGCAGCCAAGTCCAGGGGGCAGGAGATCAGCCCCAGCATTTT. Translation gives CASSQVQGAGDQPQHF.

This chain uses TRBV28 with TRBJ2-7; 7 bases match TRBD2. Germline V gene sequence: CDR1 MDHEN, CDR2 SYDVKM. Trimming removed 7 bases from V and 3 bases from J; junction bases left unmatched: 12. The CDR3 is made up of 15 amino acids. The CDR3 DNA follows: TGTGCCAGCATTTCTCTTTCTAGCGGAGGCTACGAGCAGTACTTC. It is translated as CASISLSSGGYEQYF.

The genes are TRBV7-2 and TRBJ1-1; 9 bases fit TRBD1. With 6 bases clipped from V and 9 bases from J, the junction kept 14 bases outside the gene matches. This CDR3 has 15 residues. CDR1 and CDR2 (germline): SGHTA, FQGNSA. The CDR3 DNA sequence: TGTGCCAGCAGACCCACCGGGACAGGGAGGATGCAAGCTTTCTTT. It translates to CASRPTGTGRMQAFF.

The chain combines TRBV18 with TRBJ1-3, with no clear D. The CDR3 sequence is 16 residues long. Between the trimmed V and J ends, which lost 0 bases and 0 bases, there was a span of 9 bases. CDR1 KGHSH and CDR2 LQKENI come from the germline V gene. As DNA, the CDR3 is TGTGCCAGCTCACCACCGGAGGGCCTCTCTGGAAACACCATATATTTT. Its translation: CASSPPEGLSGNTIYF.

This clone was observed a few times. J is TRBJ1-1 and V is TRBV9, with TRBD1 matching 12 bases. The CDR3 spans 17 residues. The germline V gene has CDR1 SGDLS and CDR2 YYNGEE. J was trimmed by 1 base and V by 0 bases; bases with no gene match: 4. This CDR3 reads CASSVAGQGAANTEAFF. The CDR3 coding sequence is TGTGCCAGCAGCGTAGCGGGACAGGGGGCGGCGAACACTGAAGCTTTCTTT.